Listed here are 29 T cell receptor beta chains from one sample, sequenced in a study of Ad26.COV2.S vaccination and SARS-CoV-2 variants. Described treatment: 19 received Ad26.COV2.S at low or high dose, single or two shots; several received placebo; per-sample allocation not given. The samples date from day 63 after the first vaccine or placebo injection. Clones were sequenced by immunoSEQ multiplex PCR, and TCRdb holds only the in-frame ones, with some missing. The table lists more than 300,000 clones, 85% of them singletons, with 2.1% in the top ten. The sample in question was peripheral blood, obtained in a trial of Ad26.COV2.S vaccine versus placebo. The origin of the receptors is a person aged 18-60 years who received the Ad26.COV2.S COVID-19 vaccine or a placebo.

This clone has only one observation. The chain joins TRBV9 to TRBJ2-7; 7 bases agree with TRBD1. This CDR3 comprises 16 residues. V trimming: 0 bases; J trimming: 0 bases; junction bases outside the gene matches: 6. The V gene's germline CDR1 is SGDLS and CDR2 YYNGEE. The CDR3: CASSVAGTVDSYEQYF. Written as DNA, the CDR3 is TGTGCCAGCAGCGTAGCGGGGACAGTCGACTCCTACGAGCAGTACTTC.

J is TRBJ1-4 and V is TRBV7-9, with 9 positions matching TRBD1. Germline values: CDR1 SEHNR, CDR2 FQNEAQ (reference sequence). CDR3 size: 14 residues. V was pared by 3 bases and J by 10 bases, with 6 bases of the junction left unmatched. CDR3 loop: CASSFGTGLGKLFF. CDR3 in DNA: TGTGCCAGCAGCTTCGGGACAGGGTTGGGAAAACTGTTTTTT.

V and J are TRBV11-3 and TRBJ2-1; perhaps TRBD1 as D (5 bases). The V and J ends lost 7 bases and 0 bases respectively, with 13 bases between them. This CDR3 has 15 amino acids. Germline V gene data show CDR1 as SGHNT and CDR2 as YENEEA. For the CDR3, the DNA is TGTGCCAGCACCCAAAGGGGTAGCTCCTACAATGAGCAGTTCTTC. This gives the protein CASTQRGSSYNEQFF.

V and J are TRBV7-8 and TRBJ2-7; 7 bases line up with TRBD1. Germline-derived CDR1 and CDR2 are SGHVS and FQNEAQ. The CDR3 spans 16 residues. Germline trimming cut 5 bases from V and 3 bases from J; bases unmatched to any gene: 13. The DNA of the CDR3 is TGTGCCAGCAGCCCCCATGGGGGACAGACTAACTACGAGCAGTACTTC. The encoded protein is CASSPHGGQTNYEQYF.

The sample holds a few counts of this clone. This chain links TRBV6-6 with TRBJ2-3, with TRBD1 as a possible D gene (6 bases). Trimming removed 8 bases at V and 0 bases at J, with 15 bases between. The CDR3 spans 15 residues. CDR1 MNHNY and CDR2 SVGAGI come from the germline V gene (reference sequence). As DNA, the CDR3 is TGTGCCAGCGGTATAGGGACAACTAGCACAGATACGCAGTATTTT. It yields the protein CASGIGTTSTDTQYF.

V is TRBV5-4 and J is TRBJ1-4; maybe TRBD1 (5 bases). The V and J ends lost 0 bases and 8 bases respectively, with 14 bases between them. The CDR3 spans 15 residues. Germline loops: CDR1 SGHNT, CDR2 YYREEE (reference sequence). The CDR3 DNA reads TGTGCCAGCAGCTTGGATGGGGGGGTAGCGGAAAAACTGTTTTTT. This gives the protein CASSLDGGVAEKLFF.

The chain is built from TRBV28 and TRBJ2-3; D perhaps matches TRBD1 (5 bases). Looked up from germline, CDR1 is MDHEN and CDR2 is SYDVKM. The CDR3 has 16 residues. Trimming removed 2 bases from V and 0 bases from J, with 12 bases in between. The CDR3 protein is CASSLPWGSSTDTQYF. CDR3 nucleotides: TGTGCCAGCAGTTTACCCTGGGGCTCTAGCACAGATACGCAGTATTTT.

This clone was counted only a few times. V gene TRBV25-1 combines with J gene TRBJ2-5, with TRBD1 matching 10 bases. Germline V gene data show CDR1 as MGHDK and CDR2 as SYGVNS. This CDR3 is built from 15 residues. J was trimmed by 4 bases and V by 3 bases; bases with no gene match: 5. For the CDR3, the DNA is TGTGCCAGCAGTGACCCGCGGACAGGGGGAGAGACCCAGTACTTC. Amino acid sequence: CASSDPRTGGETQYF.

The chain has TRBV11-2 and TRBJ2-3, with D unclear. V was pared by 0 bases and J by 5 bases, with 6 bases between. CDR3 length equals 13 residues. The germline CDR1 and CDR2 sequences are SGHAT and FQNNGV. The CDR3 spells CASSLEFGDTQYF. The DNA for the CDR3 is TGTGCCAGCAGCTTAGAGTTCGGAGATACGCAGTATTTT.

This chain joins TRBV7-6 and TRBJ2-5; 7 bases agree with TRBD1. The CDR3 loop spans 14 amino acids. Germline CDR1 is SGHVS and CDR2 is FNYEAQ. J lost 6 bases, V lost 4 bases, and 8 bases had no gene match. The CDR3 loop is CASSWTGDSQTQYF. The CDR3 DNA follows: TGTGCCAGCAGCTGGACCGGGGACAGCCAGACCCAGTACTTC.

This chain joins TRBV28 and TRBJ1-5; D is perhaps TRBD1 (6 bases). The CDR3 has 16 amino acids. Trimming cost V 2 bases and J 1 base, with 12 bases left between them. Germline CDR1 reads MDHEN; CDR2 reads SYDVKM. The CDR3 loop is CASSLMGGQSNQPQHF. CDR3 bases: TGTGCCAGCAGTTTAATGGGTGGACAGAGCAATCAGCCCCAGCATTTT.

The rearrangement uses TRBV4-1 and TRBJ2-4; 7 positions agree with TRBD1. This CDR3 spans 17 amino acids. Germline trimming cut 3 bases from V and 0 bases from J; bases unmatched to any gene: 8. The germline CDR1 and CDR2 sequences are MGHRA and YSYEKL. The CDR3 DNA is TGCGCCAGCAGCCAGGAGACAGGGACACTAGCCAAAAACATTCAGTACTTC. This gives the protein CASSQETGTLAKNIQYF.

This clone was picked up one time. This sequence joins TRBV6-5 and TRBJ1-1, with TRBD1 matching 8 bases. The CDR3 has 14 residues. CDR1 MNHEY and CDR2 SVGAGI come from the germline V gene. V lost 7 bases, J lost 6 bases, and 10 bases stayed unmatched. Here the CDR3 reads CASTWKQGVAEAFF. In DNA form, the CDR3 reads TGTGCCAGCACCTGGAAACAGGGGGTCGCTGAAGCTTTCTTT.

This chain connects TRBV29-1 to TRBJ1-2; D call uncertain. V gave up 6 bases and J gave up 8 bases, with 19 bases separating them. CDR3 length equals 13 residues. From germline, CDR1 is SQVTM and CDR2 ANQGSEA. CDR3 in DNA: TGCAGCGTGGATCGATTGGGAGAGAGCGGCTACACCTTC. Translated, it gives CSVDRLGESGYTF.

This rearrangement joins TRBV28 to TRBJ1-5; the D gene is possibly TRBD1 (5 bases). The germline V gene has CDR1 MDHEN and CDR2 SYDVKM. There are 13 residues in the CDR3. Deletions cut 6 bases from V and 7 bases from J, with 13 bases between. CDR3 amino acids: CASRIRGGQPQHF. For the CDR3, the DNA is TGTGCCAGCAGGATAAGGGGAGGACAGCCCCAGCATTTT.

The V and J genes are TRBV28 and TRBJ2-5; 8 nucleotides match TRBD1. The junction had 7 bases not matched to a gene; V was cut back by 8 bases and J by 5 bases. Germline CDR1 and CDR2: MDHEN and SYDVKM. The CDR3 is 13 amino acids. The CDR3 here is CASSNRGAETQYF. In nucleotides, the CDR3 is TGTGCCAGCTCTAACAGGGGGGCTGAGACCCAGTACTTC.

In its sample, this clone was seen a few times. CDR3: CSAPGPGGYGYTF. DNA for the CDR3: TGCAGCGCCCCGGGGCCAGGGGGCTATGGCTACACCTTC. The chain recombines TRBV29-1 with TRBJ1-2, with 7 bases that match TRBD1. This CDR3 contains 13 residues. The trim removed 7 bases at V and 4 bases at J, leaving 9 bases unmatched. Per the germline V gene, CDR1 is SQVTM and CDR2 is ANQGSEA.

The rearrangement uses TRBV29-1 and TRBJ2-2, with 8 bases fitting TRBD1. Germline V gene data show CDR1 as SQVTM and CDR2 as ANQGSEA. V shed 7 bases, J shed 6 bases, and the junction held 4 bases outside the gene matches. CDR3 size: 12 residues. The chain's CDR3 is CSGWDRSGELFF. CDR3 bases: TGCAGCGGATGGGACAGGTCCGGGGAGCTGTTTTTT.

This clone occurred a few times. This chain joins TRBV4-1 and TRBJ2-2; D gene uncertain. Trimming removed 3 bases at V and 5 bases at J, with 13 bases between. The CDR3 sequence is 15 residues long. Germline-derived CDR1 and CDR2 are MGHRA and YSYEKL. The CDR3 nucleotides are TGCGCCAGCAGCCATTCAAAAGGGAATACCGGGGAGCTGTTTTTT. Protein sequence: CASSHSKGNTGELFF.

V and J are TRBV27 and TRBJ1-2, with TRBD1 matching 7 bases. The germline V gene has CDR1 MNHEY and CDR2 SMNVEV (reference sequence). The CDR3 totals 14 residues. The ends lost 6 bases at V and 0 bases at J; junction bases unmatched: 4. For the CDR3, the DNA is TGTGCCAGCAGGACAGGGTCCTCTAACTATGGCTACACCTTC. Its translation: CASRTGSSNYGYTF.

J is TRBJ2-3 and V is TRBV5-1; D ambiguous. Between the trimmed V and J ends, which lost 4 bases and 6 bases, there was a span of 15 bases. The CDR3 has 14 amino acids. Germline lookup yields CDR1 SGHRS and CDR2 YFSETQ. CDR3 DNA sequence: TGCGCCAGCAGCCTTGAAGACTTAATGGATACGCAGTATTTT. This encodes CASSLEDLMDTQYF.

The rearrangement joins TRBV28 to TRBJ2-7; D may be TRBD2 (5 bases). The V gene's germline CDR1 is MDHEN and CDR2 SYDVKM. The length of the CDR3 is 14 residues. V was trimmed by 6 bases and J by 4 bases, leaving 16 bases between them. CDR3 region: CASREPWPGYEQYF. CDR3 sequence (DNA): TGTGCCAGCAGGGAACCGTGGCCGGGGTACGAGCAGTACTTC.

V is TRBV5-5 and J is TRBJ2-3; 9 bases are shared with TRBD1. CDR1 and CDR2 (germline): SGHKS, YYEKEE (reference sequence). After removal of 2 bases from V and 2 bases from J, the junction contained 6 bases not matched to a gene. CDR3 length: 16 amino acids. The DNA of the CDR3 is TGTGCCAGCAGCTTCCGGGACAGGGAGGTCACAGATACGCAGTATTTT. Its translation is CASSFRDREVTDTQYF. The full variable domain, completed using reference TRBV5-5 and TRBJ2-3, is DAGVTQSPTHLIKTRGQQVTLRCSPISGHKSVSWYQQVLGQGPQFIFQYYEKEERGRGNFPDRFSARQFPNYSSELNVNALLLGDSALYLCASSFRDREVTDTQYFGPGTRLTVL.

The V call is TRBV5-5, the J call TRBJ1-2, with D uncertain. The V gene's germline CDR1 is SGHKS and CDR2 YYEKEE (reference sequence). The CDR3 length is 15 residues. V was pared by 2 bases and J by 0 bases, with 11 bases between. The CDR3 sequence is CASSLALTTNYGYTF. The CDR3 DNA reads TGTGCCAGCAGCTTAGCCCTGACCACTAACTATGGCTACACCTTC.

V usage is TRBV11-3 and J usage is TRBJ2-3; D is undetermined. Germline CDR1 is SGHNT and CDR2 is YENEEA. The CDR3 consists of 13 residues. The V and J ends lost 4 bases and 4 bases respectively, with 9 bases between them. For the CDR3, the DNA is TGTGCCAGCAGCTCCTTGACACCAGATACGCAGTATTTT. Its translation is CASSSLTPDTQYF.

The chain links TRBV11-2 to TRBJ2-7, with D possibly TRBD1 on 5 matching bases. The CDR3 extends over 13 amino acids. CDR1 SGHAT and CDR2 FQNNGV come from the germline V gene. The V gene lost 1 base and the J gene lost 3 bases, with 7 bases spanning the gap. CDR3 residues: CASSLVGDYEQYF. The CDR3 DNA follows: TGTGCCAGCAGCTTAGTAGGGGACTACGAGCAGTACTTC. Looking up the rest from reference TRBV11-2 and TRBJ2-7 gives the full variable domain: EAGVAQSPRYKIIEKRQSVAFWCNPISGHATLYWYQQILGQGPKLLIQFQNNGVVDDSQLPKDRFSAERLKGVDSTLKIQPAKLEDSAVYLCASSLVGDYEQYFGPGTRLTVT.

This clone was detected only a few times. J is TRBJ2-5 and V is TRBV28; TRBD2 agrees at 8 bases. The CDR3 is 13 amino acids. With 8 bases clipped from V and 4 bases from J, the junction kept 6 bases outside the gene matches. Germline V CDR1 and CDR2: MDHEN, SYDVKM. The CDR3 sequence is CASFQAGAETQYF. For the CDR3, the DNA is TGTGCCAGCTTCCAAGCGGGGGCAGAGACCCAGTACTTC.

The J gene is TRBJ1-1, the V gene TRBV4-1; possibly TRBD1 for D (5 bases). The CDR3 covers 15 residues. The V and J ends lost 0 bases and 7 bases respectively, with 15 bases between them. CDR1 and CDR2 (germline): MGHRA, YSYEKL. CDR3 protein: CASSQDPGTPREAFF. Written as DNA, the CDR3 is TGCGCCAGCAGCCAAGATCCCGGGACGCCCCGTGAAGCTTTCTTT.

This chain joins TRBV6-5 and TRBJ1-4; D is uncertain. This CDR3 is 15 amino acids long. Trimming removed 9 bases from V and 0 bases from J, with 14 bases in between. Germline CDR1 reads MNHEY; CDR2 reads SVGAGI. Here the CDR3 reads CASSDGPATNEKLFF. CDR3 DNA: TGTGCCAGTTCGGACGGCCCCGCAACTAATGAAAAACTGTTTTTT.